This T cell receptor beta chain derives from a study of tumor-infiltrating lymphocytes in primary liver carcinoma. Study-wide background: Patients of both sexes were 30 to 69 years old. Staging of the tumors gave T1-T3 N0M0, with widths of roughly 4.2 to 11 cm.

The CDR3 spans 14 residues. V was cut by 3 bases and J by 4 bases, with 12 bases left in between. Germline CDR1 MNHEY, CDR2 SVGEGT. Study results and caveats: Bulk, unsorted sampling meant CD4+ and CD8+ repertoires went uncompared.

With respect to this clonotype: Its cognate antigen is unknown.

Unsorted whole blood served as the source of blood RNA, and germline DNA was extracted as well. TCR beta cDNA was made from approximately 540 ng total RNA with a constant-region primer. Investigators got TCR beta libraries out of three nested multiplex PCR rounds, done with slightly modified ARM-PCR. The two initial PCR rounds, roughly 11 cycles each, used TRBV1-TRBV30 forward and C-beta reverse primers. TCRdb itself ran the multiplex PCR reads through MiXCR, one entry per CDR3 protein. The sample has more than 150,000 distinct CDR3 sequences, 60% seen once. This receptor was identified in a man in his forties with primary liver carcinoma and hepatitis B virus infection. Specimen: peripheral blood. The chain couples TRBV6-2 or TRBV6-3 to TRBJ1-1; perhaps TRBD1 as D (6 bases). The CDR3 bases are TGTGCCAGCAGTTATTCCACAGGGCTCACTGAAGCTTTCTTT. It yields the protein CASSYSTGLTEAFF.